The rows below give T cell receptor beta chains drawn from one sample of a study of CD8 T cells in ankylosing spondylitis. TCRdb itself ran the 5' RACE reads through MiXCR, one entry per CDR3 protein. The sample consists of about 360,000 distinct CDR3 sequences, roughly 22% of them appearing once. The sequenced sample consisted of blood, either unsorted or a sorted T cell fraction (not recorded which). These receptor sequences come from a male donor with ankylosing spondylitis or in good health (not recorded which). Each CDR3 is given with its conserved first and last residue. Fields, in order: J gene, clone size, D gene, V gene, CDR3 protein, CDR3 DNA. The D gene is left open where the match is weak. Clone size is not always given. Where it is, it says once, few, many or a class for expanded clones.

J: TRBJ2-7
size: NA
D: NA
V: TRBV12-3/TRBV12-4
CDR3: CASRGGSSGGEQYF
DNA: TGTGCCAGCAGGGGCGGGTCTTCCGGCGGCGAGCAGTACTTC

J: TRBJ2-5
size: NA
D: NA
V: TRBV3-1
CDR3: CASSQDRDVETQYF
DNA: TGTGCCAGCAGCCAAGATCGGGATGTAGAGACCCAGTACTTC

J: TRBJ2-2
size: NA
D: NA
V: TRBV3-1
CDR3: CASSQDLRGRGELFF
DNA: TGTGCCAGCAGCCAAGATTTACGGGGCCGCGGGGAGCTGTTTTTT

J: TRBJ2-3
size: few
D: NA
V: TRBV7-2
CDR3: CASSLTGAADTQYF
DNA: TGTGCCAGCAGCTTAACGGGGGCGGCAGATACGCAGTATTTT

J: TRBJ2-7
size: NA
D: NA
V: TRBV7-8
CDR3: CASSQAPGYYSYEQYF
DNA: TGTGCCAGCAGCCAAGCCCCGGGGTACTACTCCTACGAGCAGTACTTC

J: TRBJ2-7
size: NA
D: TRBD1
V: TRBV7-9
CDR3: CASNRGSGEQYF
DNA: TGTGCCAGCAACAGGGGGTCTGGTGAGCAGTACTTC

J: TRBJ2-3
size: NA
D: TRBD2
V: TRBV12-3/TRBV12-4
CDR3: CASSFTGGSDTQYF
DNA: TGTGCCAGCAGTTTCACGGGGGGATCAGATACGCAGTATTTT

J: TRBJ2-6
size: few
D: NA
V: TRBV30
CDR3: CAQTSGAGANVLTF
DNA: TGTGCGCAAACGTCGGGGGCTGGGGCCAACGTCCTGACTTTC

J: TRBJ2-4
size: once
D: TRBD2
V: TRBV2
CDR3: CASSEFRSGGNIQYF
DNA: TGTGCCAGCAGTGAGTTTCGGTCCGGGGGGAACATTCAGTACTTC

J: TRBJ2-3
size: NA
D: NA
V: TRBV15
CDR3: CATSREMHTQYF
DNA: TGTGCCACCAGCAGAGAAATGCATACGCAGTATTTT

J: TRBJ2-7
size: NA
D: NA
V: TRBV20-1
CDR3: CSARDVPTSYEQYF
DNA: TGCAGTGCTAGGGACGTACCAACCTCCTACGAGCAGTACTTC